What follows describes a single TCR beta chain. The data originate from a study of blood T cell repertoires in COVID-19. Turning to the study itself: Researchers got acute and convalescent COVID-19 samples from the United States, Italy and Spain. The analysed material was cDNA or gDNA that came from T cells, B-cell-depleted T cells, or PBMCs.

Germline-derived CDR1 and CDR2 are LGHDT and YNNKEL (reference sequence). CDR3 length: 13 residues. V was pared by 4 bases and J by 4 bases, with 10 bases between. Per the original methods: The assay estimated nucleated cells by amplifying reference gene primers. TCRdb keeps only in-frame clones here, not all; method: immunoSEQ multiplex PCR. V, J and clone size reflect that table, while D and trimming were determined from the DNA. The sample lists 85,000 to 130,000 clones; 91% were seen once. Sequencing was performed on peripheral blood. The rearrangement uses TRBV3-1 (or the pseudogene TRBV3-2) and TRBJ2-5; D call uncertain. The origin of this receptor is a man aged 55 to 69 with acute or convalescent COVID-19. The CDR3 is CASSLFGAETQYF. CDR3 sequence (DNA): TGTGCCAGCAGCCTCTTCGGAGCAGAGACCCAGTACTTC.